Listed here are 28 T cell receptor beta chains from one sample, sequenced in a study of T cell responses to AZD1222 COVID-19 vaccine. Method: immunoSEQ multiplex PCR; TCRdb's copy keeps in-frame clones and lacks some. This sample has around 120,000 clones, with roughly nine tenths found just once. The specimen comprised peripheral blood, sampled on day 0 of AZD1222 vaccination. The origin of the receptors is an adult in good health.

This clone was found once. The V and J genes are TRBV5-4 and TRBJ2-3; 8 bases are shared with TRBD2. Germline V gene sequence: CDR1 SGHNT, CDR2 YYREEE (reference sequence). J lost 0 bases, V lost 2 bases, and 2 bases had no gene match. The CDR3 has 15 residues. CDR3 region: CASSFGTRSTDTQYF. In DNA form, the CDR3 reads TGTGCCAGCAGCTTCGGGACTAGAAGCACAGATACGCAGTATTTT.

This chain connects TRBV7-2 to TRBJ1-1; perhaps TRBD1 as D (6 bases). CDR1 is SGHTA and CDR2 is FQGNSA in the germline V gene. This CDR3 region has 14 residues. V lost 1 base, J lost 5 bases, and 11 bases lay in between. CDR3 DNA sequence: TGTGCCAGCAGCTTAGTTTTAGGGGGGACTGAAGCTTTCTTT. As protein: CASSLVLGGTEAFF.

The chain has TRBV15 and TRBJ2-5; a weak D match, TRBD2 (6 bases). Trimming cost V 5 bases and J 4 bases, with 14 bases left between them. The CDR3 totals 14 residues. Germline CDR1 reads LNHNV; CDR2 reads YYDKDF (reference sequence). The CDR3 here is CATSWDSQGETQYF. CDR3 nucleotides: TGTGCCACCAGCTGGGACTCCCAGGGAGAGACCCAGTACTTC.

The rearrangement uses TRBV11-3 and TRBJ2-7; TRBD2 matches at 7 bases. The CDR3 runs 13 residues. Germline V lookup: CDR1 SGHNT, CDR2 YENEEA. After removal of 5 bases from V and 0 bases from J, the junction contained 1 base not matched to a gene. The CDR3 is CASSRDYSYEQYF. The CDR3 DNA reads TGTGCCAGCAGCCGGGACTACTCCTACGAGCAGTACTTC.

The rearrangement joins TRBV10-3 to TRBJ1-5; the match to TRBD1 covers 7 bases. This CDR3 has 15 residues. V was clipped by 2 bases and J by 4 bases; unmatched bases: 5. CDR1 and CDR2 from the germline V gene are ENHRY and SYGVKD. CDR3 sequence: CAISETGDVNQPQHF. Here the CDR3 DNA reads TGTGCCATCAGTGAGACAGGGGATGTGAATCAGCCCCAGCATTTT.

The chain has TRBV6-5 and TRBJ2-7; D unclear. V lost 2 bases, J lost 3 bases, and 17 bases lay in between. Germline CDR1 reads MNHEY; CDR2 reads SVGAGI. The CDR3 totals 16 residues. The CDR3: CASSYALAPRGYEQYF. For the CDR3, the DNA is TGTGCCAGCAGTTACGCGTTGGCGCCCCGCGGCTACGAGCAGTACTTC.

The CDR3, as DNA: TGCGCCAGCAGCCCTGATGAGGGGACGGGAAACACCATATATTTT. This codes for CASSPDEGTGNTIYF. The J gene is TRBJ1-3, the V gene TRBV5-1; D possibly corresponds to TRBD1 (5 bases). V lost 4 bases and J lost 4, with 15 bases in between. From germline, CDR1 is SGHRS and CDR2 YFSETQ. There are 15 residues in the CDR3.

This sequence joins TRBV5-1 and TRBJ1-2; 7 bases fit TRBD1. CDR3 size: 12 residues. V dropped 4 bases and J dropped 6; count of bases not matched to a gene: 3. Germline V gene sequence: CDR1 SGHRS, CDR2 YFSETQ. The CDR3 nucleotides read TGCGCCAGCAGCCCGGGGACAGATGGCTACACCTTC. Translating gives CASSPGTDGYTF. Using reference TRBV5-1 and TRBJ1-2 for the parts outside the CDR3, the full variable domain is KAGVTQTPRYLIKTRGQQVTLSCSPISGHRSVSWYQQTPGQGLQFLFEYFSETQRNKGNFPGRFSGRQFSNSRSEMNVSTLELGDSALYLCASSPGTDGYTFGSGTRLTVV.

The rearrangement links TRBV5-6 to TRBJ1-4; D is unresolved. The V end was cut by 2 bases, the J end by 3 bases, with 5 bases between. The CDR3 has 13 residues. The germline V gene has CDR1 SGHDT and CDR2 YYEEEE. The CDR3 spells CASSFLANEKLFF. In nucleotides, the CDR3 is TGTGCCAGCAGCTTTTTGGCTAATGAAAAACTGTTTTTT.

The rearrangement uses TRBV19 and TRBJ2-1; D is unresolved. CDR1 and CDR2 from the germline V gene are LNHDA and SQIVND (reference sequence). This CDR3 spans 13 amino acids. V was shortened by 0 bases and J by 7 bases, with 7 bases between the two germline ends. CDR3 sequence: CASSIDGVNEQFF. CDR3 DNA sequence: TGTGCCAGTAGTATAGATGGCGTAAATGAGCAGTTCTTC. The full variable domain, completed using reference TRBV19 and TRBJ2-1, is DGGITQSPKYLFRKEGQNVTLSCEQNLNHDAMYWYRQDPGQGLRLIYYSQIVNDFQKGDIAEGYSVSREKKESFPLTVTSAQKNPTAFYLCASSIDGVNEQFFGPGTRLTVL.

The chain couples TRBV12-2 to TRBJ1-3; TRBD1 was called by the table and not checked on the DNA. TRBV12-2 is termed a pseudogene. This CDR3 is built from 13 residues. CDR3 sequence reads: CASRFVGANTIYF. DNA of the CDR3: TGTGCAAGTCGCTTTGTAGGGGCGAACACCATATATTTT.

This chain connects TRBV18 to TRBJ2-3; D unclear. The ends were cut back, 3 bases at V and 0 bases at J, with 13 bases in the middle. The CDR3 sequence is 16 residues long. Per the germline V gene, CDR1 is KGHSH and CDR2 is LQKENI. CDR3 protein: CASSPRQASSTDTQYF. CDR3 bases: TGTGCCAGCTCACCTCGGCAGGCCTCTAGCACAGATACGCAGTATTTT.

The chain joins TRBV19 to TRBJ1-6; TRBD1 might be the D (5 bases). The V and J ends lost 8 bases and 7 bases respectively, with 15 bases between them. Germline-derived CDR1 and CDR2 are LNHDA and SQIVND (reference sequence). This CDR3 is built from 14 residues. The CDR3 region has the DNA TGTGCCAGTGTAAGGCATGGGGGGAATTCACCCCTCCACTTT. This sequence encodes CASVRHGGNSPLHF.

CDR3 coding DNA: TGTGCCAGCAGACACGTGAATGAGCAGTTCTTC. Translated, it gives CASRHVNEQFF. The chain joins TRBV3-1 (or the pseudogene TRBV3-2) to TRBJ2-1; D gene unclear. Per germline, CDR1 LGHDT and CDR2 YNNKEL (reference sequence). The CDR3 is made up of 11 amino acids. V lost 6 bases and J lost 7, with 7 bases in between.

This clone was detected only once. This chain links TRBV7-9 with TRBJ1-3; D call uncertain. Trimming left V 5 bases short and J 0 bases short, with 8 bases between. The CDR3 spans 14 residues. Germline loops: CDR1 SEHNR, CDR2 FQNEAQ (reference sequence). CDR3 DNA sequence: TGTGCCAGCAGCGAGGGAGTCTCTGGAAACACCATATATTTT. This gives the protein CASSEGVSGNTIYF.

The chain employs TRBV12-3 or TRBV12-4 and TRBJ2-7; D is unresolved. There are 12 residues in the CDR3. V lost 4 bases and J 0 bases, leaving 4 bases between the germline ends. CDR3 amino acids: CASSSDSYEQYF. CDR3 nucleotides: TGTGCCAGCAGTTCGGACTCCTACGAGCAGTACTTC.

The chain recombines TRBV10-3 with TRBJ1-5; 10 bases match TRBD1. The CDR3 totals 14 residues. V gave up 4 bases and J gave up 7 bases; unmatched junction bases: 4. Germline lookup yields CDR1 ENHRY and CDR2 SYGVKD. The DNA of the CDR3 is TGTGCCATCAGTGGGGACAGGGGTTGGCAGCCCCAGCATTTT. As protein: CAISGDRGWQPQHF.

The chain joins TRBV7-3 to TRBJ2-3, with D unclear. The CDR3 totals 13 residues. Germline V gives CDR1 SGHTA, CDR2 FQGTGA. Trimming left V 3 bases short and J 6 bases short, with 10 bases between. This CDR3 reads CASSLSYGDTQYF. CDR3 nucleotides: TGTGCCAGCAGCTTGTCCTATGGGGATACGCAGTATTTT.

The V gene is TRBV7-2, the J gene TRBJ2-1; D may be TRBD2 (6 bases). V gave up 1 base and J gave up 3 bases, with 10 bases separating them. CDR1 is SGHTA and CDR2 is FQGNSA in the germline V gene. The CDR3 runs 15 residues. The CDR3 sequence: CASSLGSGVYNEQFF. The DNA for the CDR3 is TGTGCCAGCAGCTTAGGGTCGGGGGTCTACAATGAGCAGTTCTTC.

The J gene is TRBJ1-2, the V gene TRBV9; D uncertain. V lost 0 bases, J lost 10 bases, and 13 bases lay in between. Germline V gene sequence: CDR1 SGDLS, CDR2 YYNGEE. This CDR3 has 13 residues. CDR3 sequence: CASSVGIGRAYTF. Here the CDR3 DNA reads TGTGCCAGCAGCGTAGGAATAGGGAGGGCCTACACCTTC.

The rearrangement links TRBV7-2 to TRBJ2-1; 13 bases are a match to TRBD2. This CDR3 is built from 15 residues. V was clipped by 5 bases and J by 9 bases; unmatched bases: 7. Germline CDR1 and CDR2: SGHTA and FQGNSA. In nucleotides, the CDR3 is TGTGCCAGCAGCCAGGGACTAGCGGGAAACGGTGAGCAGTTCTTC. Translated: CASSQGLAGNGEQFF.

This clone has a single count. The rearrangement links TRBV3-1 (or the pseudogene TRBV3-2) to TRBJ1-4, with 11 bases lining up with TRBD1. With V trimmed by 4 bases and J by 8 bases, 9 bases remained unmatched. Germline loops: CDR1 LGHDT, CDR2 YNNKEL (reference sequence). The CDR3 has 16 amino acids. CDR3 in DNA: TGTGCCAGCAGCCCCTCCGGACAGGGGGCGGGAGAAAAACTGTTTTTT. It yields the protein CASSPSGQGAGEKLFF.

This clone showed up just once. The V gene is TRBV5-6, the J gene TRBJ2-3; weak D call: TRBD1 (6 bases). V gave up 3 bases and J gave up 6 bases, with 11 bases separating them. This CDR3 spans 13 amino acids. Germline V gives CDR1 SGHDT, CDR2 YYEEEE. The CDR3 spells CASSYFQGDTQYF. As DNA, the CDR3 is TGTGCCAGCAGCTACTTTCAGGGGGATACGCAGTATTTT.

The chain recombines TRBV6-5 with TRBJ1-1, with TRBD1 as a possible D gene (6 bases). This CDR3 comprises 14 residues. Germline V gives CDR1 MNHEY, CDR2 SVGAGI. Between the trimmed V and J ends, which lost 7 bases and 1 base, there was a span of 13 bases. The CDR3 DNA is TGTGCCAGCACGGCGGGACATACGAACACTGAAGCTTTCTTT. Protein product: CASTAGHTNTEAFF.

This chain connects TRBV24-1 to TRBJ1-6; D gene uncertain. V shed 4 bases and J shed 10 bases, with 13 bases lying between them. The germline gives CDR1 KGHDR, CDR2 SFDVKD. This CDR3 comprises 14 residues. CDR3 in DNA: TGTGCCACCAGTGAGCCTTCACCGGGATCACCCCTCCACTTT. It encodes CATSEPSPGSPLHF.

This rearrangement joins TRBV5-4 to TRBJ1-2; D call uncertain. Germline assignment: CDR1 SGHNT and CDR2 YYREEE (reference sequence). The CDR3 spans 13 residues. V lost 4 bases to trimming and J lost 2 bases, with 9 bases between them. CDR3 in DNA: TGTGCCAGCAGCCAATTTGAAAACTATGGCTACACCTTC. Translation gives CASSQFENYGYTF.

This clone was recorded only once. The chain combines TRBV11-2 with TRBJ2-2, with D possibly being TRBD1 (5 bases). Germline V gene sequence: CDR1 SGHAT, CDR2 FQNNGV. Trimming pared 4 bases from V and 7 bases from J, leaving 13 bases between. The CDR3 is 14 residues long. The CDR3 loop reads CASSWGPFSGELFF. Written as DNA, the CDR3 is TGTGCCAGCAGCTGGGGCCCTTTTAGCGGGGAGCTGTTTTTT. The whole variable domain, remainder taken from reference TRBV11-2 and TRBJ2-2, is EAGVAQSPRYKIIEKRQSVAFWCNPISGHATLYWYQQILGQGPKLLIQFQNNGVVDDSQLPKDRFSAERLKGVDSTLKIQPAKLEDSAVYLCASSWGPFSGELFFGEGSRLTVL.

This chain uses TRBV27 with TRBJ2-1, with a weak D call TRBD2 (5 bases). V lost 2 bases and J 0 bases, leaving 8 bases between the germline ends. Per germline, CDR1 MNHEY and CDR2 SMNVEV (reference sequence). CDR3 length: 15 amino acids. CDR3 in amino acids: CASSLRTFSYNEQFF. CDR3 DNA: TGTGCCAGCAGTTTACGGACTTTCTCCTACAATGAGCAGTTCTTC.